These T cell receptor beta chains were read from a single sample in a study of post-analysis software for immune sequencing data. TCRdb re-called the PCR reads through MiXCR, storing one row per CDR3 protein. Found here are approximately 730,000 distinct CDR3 sequences, roughly 27% of them singletons; the top ten hold around 0.6%. The sample was blood. These TCRs come from a girl aged 5 to 17 with multiple sclerosis. The CDR3 runs from the conserved cysteine through the conserved F or W. Each record gives: clone size, J gene, V gene, D gene, CDR3 DNA, CDR3 protein. A D gene is named only where the DNA matches it firmly. Clone sizes are given selectively: once, few, many, or a class where the clone is expanded.

-,TRBJ1-5,TRBV7-2,-,TGTGCCAGCAGCTTAGCGGGGGGGTACCAGCCCCAGCATTTT,CASSLAGGYQPQHF
few,TRBJ2-7,TRBV5-4,-,TGTGCCAGCAACTCGGGGGATACCTACGAGCAGTACTTC,CASNSGDTYEQYF
-,TRBJ1-1,TRBV12-3/TRBV12-4,TRBD1,TGTGCCAGCAGACAGGGGGCAGGGGCTTTCTTT,CASRQGAGAFF
-,TRBJ2-3,TRBV5-1,TRBD2,TGCGCCAGCAGGGATGAGGGCGGGGGAGATACGCAGTATTTT,CASRDEGGGDTQYF
-,TRBJ1-5,TRBV10-3,TRBD1,TGTGCCATCAGTGAAAACCAAGGGGGCGCCGGGCAGCCCCAGCATTTT,CAISENQGGAGQPQHF
-,TRBJ2-5,TRBV20-1,-,TGCAGTGCCTCCGGGGTGGTCAGGGGCCGGGAGACCCAGTACTTC,CSASGVVRGRETQYF
-,TRBJ2-5,TRBV7-9,TRBD1,TGTGCCAGCAGCTTAAGGACAGGCTTTGGGGAGCAGTACTTC,CASSLRTGFGEQYF
many,TRBJ2-7,TRBV6-4,TRBD1,TGTGCCAGCAGTGGGGACAGGGCCAAGCAGTACTTC,CASSGDRAKQYF
-,TRBJ1-1,TRBV27,-,TGTGCCTGCAGTTTTTGGGGGAAGAGCACTGAAGCTTTCTTT,CACSFWGKSTEAFF
-,TRBJ1-2,TRBV10-3,-,TGTGCCATAAGGAAAACAGAAGTCTATGGCTACACCTTC,CAIRKTEVYGYTF
-,TRBJ2-7,TRBV20-1,TRBD2,TGCAGTGCTAGAGGCCCGGGGGCTAGCGGGAGGCCCGGGACATACGAGCAGTACTTC,CSARGPGASGRPGTYEQYF
many,TRBJ2-5,TRBV11-2,-,TGTGCCAGCAGCCCGAGTGATCAGCTCCAGTACTTC,CASSPSDQLQYF
-,TRBJ2-3,TRBV5-1,TRBD2,TGCGCCAGCAGCTTGGGTCTGCGGGGGGACAACACAGATACGCAGTATTTT,CASSLGLRGDNTDTQYF
-,TRBJ2-3,TRBV3-1,TRBD2,TGTGCCAGCAGCCGCTCCGAGCGGGGGAGCACAGATACGCAGTATTTT,CASSRSERGSTDTQYF
-,TRBJ2-3,TRBV20-1,TRBD2,TGCAGTGCTGAGCAGCGGGAGGGTACAGATACGCAGTATTTT,CSAEQREGTDTQYF
few,TRBJ1-5,TRBV4-1,-,TGCGCCAGCAGCCAAGACAGGGACCCCCATCAGCCCCAGCATTTT,CASSQDRDPHQPQHF
few,TRBJ2-5,TRBV5-1,-,TGCGCCAGCAGCGGTGGGACTGCCCGCGGGGAGACCCAGTACTTC,CASSGGTARGETQYF
-,TRBJ2-1,TRBV2,-,TGTGCCAGCAGTGAAGTCGGGAGCACCTACAATGAGCAGTTCTTC,CASSEVGSTYNEQFF
few,TRBJ2-1,TRBV24-1,-,TGTGCCACCAGACCGGGACCCATTGACGGTGAGCAGTTCTTC,CATRPGPIDGEQFF
many,TRBJ2-1,TRBV10-3,TRBD1,TGTGCCATCATGGGACAGGGGCCCAATGAGCAGTTCTTC,CAIMGQGPNEQFF
-,TRBJ2-1,TRBV7-9,-,TGTGCCAGCAGCTCCCCTGGGCATGAAGAGACCCAGTTCTTC,CASSSPGHEETQFF
-,TRBJ2-5,TRBV4-3,-,TGCGCCAGCAGCCAAGACTCAGGGAGACGCCAAGAGACCCAGTACTTC,CASSQDSGRRQETQYF
-,TRBJ2-5,TRBV28,-,TGTGCCAGCAGTTCCCCCCCCGATGAGGTTCAAGAGACCCAGTACTTC,CASSSPPDEVQETQYF
-,TRBJ2-4,TRBV11-2,-,TGTGCCAGCAGCTTAGGCCCTGCCAAAAACATTCAGTACTTC,CASSLGPAKNIQYF
-,TRBJ2-1,TRBV6-6,-,TGTGCCAGCTTAGGGGATCCGAGATGGAATGAGCAGTTCTTC,CASLGDPRWNEQFF
many,TRBJ2-7,TRBV10-3,-,TGTGCCATCAGTGATAAGGTCTACGAGCAGTACTTC,CAISDKVYEQYF
-,TRBJ2-7,TRBV7-2,-,TGTGCCAGCAGCTTAGCGGGAGGCCAATACGAGCAGTACTTC,CASSLAGGQYEQYF
few,TRBJ2-1,TRBV20-1,TRBD2,TGCAGTGCTAGGGGATCCGGGACTAGCGGGAGAGATGAGCAGTTCTTC,CSARGSGTSGRDEQFF
-,TRBJ2-5,TRBV6-6,-,TGTGCCAGCAGTTACTCGAAGGTGGCAGCTCCACAAGAGACCCGGTACTTC,CASSYSKVAAPQETRYF
few,TRBJ2-1,TRBV15,-,TGTGCCACCAGGCAGACAGGGGGACTAGCCTACAATGAGCAGTTCTTC,CATRQTGGLAYNEQFF
-,TRBJ2-3,TRBV28,-,TGTGCCAGCAGTTTCGTGGATTCGGATACGCAGTATTTT,CASSFVDSDTQYF
few,TRBJ1-4,TRBV5-6,-,TGCGCCAGCAGCTTGGTGGGACACGACGAAAAACTGTTTTTT,CASSLVGHDEKLFF
-,TRBJ2-1,TRBV5-8,TRBD2,TGTGCCAGCAGCCCCCACCGGGCTAGCGGGAGGTTCGAGCAGTTCTTC,CASSPHRASGRFEQFF
-,TRBJ2-2,TRBV29-1,-,TGCAGCGTTGCCCTTACCGGGGAGCTGTTTTTT,CSVALTGELFF
-,TRBJ1-2,TRBV27,-,TGTGCCAGCGGCCTAGATCCCCAGAACTATGGCTACACCTTC,CASGLDPQNYGYTF
-,TRBJ2-3,TRBV20-1,TRBD2,TGCAGTGCTTACCTGACTAGCGGGGGCACAGATACGCAGTATTTT,CSAYLTSGGTDTQYF
few,TRBJ1-2,TRBV28,-,TGTGCCAGCAGTTACCGATCTAACTATGGCTACACCTTC,CASSYRSNYGYTF
-,TRBJ1-5,TRBV7-2,-,TGTGCCAGCAGCTTATTCGGGACCGTTTTTGATAGCAATCAGCCCCAGCATTTT,CASSLFGTVFDSNQPQHF
-,TRBJ2-6,TRBV6-5,-,TGTGCCACCTATGCTCGGGGCAGGGTTTCAGGGGCCAACGTCCTGACTTTC,CATYARGRVSGANVLTF
-,TRBJ2-7,TRBV5-1,-,TGCGCCAGCAACGCCCGAAACGCGGGGAGCGGGTCCGAGCAGTACTTC,CASNARNAGSGSEQYF